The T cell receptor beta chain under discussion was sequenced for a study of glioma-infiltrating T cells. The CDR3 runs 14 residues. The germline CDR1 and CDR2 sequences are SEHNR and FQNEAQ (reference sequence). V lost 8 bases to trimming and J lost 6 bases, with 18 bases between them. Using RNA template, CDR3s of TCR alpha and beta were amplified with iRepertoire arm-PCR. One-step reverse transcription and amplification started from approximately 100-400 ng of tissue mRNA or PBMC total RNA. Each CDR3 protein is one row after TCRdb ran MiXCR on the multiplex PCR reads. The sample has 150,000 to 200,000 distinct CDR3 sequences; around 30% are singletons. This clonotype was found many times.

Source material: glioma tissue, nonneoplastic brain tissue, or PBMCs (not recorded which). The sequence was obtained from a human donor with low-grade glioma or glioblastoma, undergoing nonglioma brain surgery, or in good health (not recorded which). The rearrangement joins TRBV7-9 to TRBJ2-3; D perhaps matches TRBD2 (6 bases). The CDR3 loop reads CASLTAEGRDTQYF. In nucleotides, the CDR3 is TGTGCCAGCTTGACAGCGGAGGGGAGGGATACGCAGTATTTT.